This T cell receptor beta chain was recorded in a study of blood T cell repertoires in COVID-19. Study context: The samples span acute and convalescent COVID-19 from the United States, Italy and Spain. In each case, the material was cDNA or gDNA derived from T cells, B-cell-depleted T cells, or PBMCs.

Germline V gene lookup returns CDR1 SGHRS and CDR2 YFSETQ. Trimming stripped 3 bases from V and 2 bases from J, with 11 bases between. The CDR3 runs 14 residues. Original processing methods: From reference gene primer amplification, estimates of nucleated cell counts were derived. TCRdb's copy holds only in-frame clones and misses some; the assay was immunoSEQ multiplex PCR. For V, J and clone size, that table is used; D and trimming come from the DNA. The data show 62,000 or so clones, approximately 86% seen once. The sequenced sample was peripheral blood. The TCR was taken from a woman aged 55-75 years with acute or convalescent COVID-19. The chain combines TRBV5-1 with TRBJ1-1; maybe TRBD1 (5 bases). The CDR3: CASSSGTSNTEAFF. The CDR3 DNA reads TGCGCCAGCAGCTCAGGGACTTCCAACACTGAAGCTTTCTTT.